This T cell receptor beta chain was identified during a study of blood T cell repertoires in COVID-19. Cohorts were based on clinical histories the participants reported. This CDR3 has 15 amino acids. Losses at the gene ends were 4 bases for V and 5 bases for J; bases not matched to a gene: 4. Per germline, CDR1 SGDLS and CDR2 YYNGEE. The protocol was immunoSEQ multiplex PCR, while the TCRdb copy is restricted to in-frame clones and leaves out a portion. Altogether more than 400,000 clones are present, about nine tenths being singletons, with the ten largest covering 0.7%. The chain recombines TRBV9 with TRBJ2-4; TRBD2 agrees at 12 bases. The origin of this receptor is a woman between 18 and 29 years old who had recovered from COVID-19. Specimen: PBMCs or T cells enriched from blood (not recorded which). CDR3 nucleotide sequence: TGTGCCAGCAGCCCTAGCGGGGGGGCTGAAAACATTCAGTACTTC. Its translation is CASSPSGGAENIQYF.